This entry lists 21 T cell receptor beta chains sequenced from one sample in a study of response to subunit inactivated influenza vaccine. Via MiXCR, TCRdb re-called the RT-PCR reads, giving one row per CDR3 protein. The sample consists of roughly 540,000 distinct CDR3 sequences, approximately 20% of them appearing once. The data also belong to a second study, concerning T cells expressing NK-cell markers. As that report states: The TCR beta cDNA came from 5'RACE template switching with UMIs.

Sequenced here: CD4+ T cells sorted from PBMCs, sampled 11 to 12 days after vaccination. Receptors were obtained from a man aged 45 to 65 who received an inactivated influenza vaccine.

This clonotype was found many times. The chain combines TRBV4-3 with TRBJ2-7; tentative D call: TRBD1 (6 bases). This CDR3 spans 14 amino acids. The germline CDR1 and CDR2 sequences are LGHNA and YSLEER. The V end was cut by 1 base, the J end by 4 bases, with 11 bases between. The CDR3 loop is CASSQGPGEYEQYF. The CDR3 DNA follows: TGCGCCAGCAGCCAAGGGCCAGGGGAATACGAGCAGTACTTC.

This clonotype occurred many times. The chain has TRBV6-1 and TRBJ2-1, with TRBD2 matching 11 bases. CDR1 is MNHNS and CDR2 is SASEGT in the germline V gene. The CDR3 length is 17 residues. After removal of 6 bases from V and 8 bases from J, the junction contained 15 bases not matched to a gene. CDR3 region: CASSQYRLAGRVDEQFF. In DNA, the CDR3 is TGTGCCAGCAGCCAATATCGACTAGCGGGAAGGGTCGATGAGCAGTTCTTC.

There are a few counts of this clonotype. The DNA of the CDR3 is TGTGCCAGCGCCGGGACTAGCGGGTACGAGCAGTACTTC. Protein sequence: CASAGTSGYEQYF. The rearrangement joins TRBV7-2 to TRBJ2-7, with 12 bases aligning to TRBD2. Looked up from germline, CDR1 is SGHTA and CDR2 is FQGNSA. Trimming at V came to 8 bases and at J to 4 bases, leaving 3 bases not matched to a gene. This CDR3 contains 13 residues. Using reference TRBV7-2 and TRBJ2-7 for the parts outside the CDR3, the full variable domain is GAGVSQSPSNKVTEKGKDVELRCDPISGHTALYWYRQSLGQGLEFLIYFQGNSAPDKSGLPSDRFSAERTGGSVSTLTIQRTQQEDSAVYLCASAGTSGYEQYFGPGTRLTVT.

J is TRBJ1-2 and V is TRBV2; TRBD1 might be the D (6 bases). Germline-derived CDR1 and CDR2 are SNHLY and FYNNEI. The CDR3 runs 12 residues. The ends were cut back, 7 bases at V and 8 bases at J, with 14 bases in the middle. The DNA of the CDR3 is TGTGCCAGCATGACGGACAGCCGGGGCTACACCTTC. It translates to CASMTDSRGYTF.

The V gene is TRBV5-6, the J gene TRBJ2-1; D gene unclear. CDR1 and CDR2 from the germline V gene are SGHDT and YYEEEE. Trimming took 1 base from V and 6 from J, leaving 11 bases between them. There are 14 residues in the CDR3. The CDR3 DNA reads TGTGCCAGCAGCTTGAATTACGGCCTCAATGAGCAGTTCTTC. Its protein is CASSLNYGLNEQFF.

The rearrangement links TRBV20-1 to TRBJ2-7; perhaps TRBD1 as D (5 bases). Germline V gene lookup returns CDR1 DFQATT and CDR2 SNEGSKA (reference sequence). CDR3 length: 13 residues. The germline V and J ends were trimmed by 1 base and 4 bases, with 11 bases remaining between them. CDR3 bases: TGCAGTGCTAGAGTTTTAGACAGTTACGAGCAGTACTTC. Its translation is CSARVLDSYEQYF.

The chain joins TRBV5-5 to TRBJ2-2; D not certain. The V gene lost 0 bases and the J gene lost 4 bases, with 10 bases spanning the gap. The CDR3 runs 15 residues. Germline V gene lookup returns CDR1 SGHKS and CDR2 YYEKEE (reference sequence). This CDR3 reads CASSLVSESTGELFF. In DNA form, the CDR3 reads TGTGCCAGCAGCTTGGTCAGTGAGAGCACCGGGGAGCTGTTTTTT.

The genes are TRBV18 and TRBJ2-1, with 7 nucleotides matching TRBD2. V lost 3 bases, J lost 1 base, and 9 bases stayed unmatched. The length of the CDR3 is 17 residues. The germline CDR1 and CDR2 sequences are KGHSH and LQKENI. Here the CDR3 DNA reads TGTGCCAGCTCACCCCCTTGGGGGGGAGAATCCTACAATGAGCAGTTCTTC. The encoded protein is CASSPPWGGESYNEQFF.

The CDR3 sequence is CASSLARTVGYSPLHF. CDR3 coding DNA: TGTGCCAGCAGCTTGGCCAGGACAGTAGGGTATTCACCCCTCCACTTT. The genes are TRBV5-8 and TRBJ1-6, with D tentatively TRBD1 (6 bases). With 0 bases removed from V and 8 bases from J, the gap between germline ends came to 15 bases. Germline V lookup: CDR1 SGHTS, CDR2 YDEGEE. The CDR3 contains 16 residues.

CDR3 sequence: CASSAAGPNTGELFF. The CDR3 region has the DNA TGTGCCAGCAGTGCAGCAGGGCCAAACACCGGGGAGCTGTTTTTT. The chain joins TRBV6-1 to TRBJ2-2; D is possibly TRBD1 (5 bases). The CDR3 contains 15 residues. Germline V CDR1 and CDR2: MNHNS, SASEGT. V dropped 4 bases and J dropped 2 bases, with 11 bases sitting between them.

This clonotype was detected ten times or more. The chain carries TRBV7-2 and TRBJ1-2; D is ambiguous. The CDR3 extends over 13 amino acids. Germline-derived CDR1 and CDR2 are SGHTA and FQGNSA. V was shortened by 1 base and J by 8 bases, with 11 bases between the two germline ends. DNA for the CDR3: TGTGCCAGCAGCTTAGATTCGAGAGGAGGCTACACCTTC. Amino acid sequence: CASSLDSRGGYTF.

This clonotype turned up a few times. The chain couples TRBV20-1 to TRBJ2-6; tentatively, D is TRBD2 (5 bases). The germline V gene has CDR1 DFQATT and CDR2 SNEGSKA (reference sequence). V shed 0 bases and J shed 0 bases, with 9 bases lying between them. This CDR3 contains 16 residues. The CDR3 is CSARDPGSSGANVLTF. In nucleotides, the CDR3 is TGCAGTGCTAGAGATCCGGGGAGCTCTGGGGCCAACGTCCTGACTTTC.

V usage is TRBV6-2 or TRBV6-3 and J usage is TRBJ2-1, with 10 bases that match TRBD1. Unmatched junction bases numbered 6, after V lost 5 bases and J lost 2 bases. Germline CDR1 reads MNHEY; CDR2 reads SVGEGT. This CDR3 is 16 amino acids long. DNA for the CDR3: TGTGCCAGCAGTGACGACAGGGGGCTACCCTACAATGAGCAGTTCTTC. Its protein product is CASSDDRGLPYNEQFF.

This clonotype was seen more than once but under ten times. V gene TRBV12-3 or TRBV12-4 combines with J gene TRBJ2-1, with 11 bases that match TRBD1. There are 14 residues in the CDR3. The trim removed 7 bases at V and 6 bases at J, leaving 5 bases unmatched. The CDR3 DNA sequence: TGTGCCAGCAATACCGGGACAGGGGGCAATGAGCAGTTCTTC. Its protein is CASNTGTGGNEQFF.

The chain has TRBV7-2 and TRBJ2-3; a weak D match, TRBD1 (5 bases). Germline loops: CDR1 SGHTA, CDR2 FQGNSA. Trimming left V 5 bases short and J 0 bases short, with 12 bases between. The CDR3 covers 15 residues. The CDR3 is CASSPQGASTDTQYF. CDR3 sequence (DNA): TGTGCCAGCAGCCCTCAAGGGGCTAGCACAGATACGCAGTATTTT.

This clonotype was observed a handful of times. The chain recombines TRBV6-2 or TRBV6-3 with TRBJ2-2, with unresolved D. This CDR3 has 14 residues. V lost 7 bases and J lost 7, with 16 bases in between. Germline V CDR1 and CDR2: MNHEY, SVGEGT. This CDR3 reads CASTRTPFDGELFF. CDR3 in DNA: TGTGCCAGCACTCGGACCCCTTTCGACGGGGAGCTGTTTTTT.

This clonotype was counted ten times or more. The chain links TRBV11-2 to TRBJ2-1, with 10 bases matching TRBD2. CDR1 is SGHAT, CDR2 FQNNGV, per germline. The CDR3 is made up of 15 amino acids. V was clipped by 3 bases and J by 6 bases; unmatched bases: 5. Here the CDR3 DNA reads TGTGCCAGCAGCTTCCTAGCGGGAGCCCGCAATGAGCAGTTCTTC. Protein: CASSFLAGARNEQFF.

The rearrangement joins TRBV18 to TRBJ2-6; TRBD1 is a possible D gene (5 bases). This CDR3 comprises 16 residues. The V end lost 4 bases, the J end lost 0 bases, and 10 bases lay between the germline ends. Per germline, CDR1 KGHSH and CDR2 LQKENI. This chain's CDR3 is CASSLTDSSGANVLTF. The DNA for the CDR3 is TGTGCCAGCTCACTGACAGACAGCTCTGGGGCCAACGTCCTGACTTTC.

The chain is built from TRBV7-2 and TRBJ2-1; no clear D. Germline assignment: CDR1 SGHTA and CDR2 FQGNSA. V gave up 4 bases and J gave up 9 bases, with 13 bases separating them. CDR3 length: 13 amino acids. In nucleotides, the CDR3 is TGTGCCAGCAGCTCAATATTCGGACGTGAGCAGTTCTTC. It is translated as CASSSIFGREQFF.

This chain joins TRBV4-2 and TRBJ2-1; TRBD2 aligns across 11 bases. Germline CDR1 and CDR2: LGHNA and YNFKEQ. With 0 bases clipped from V and 4 bases from J, the junction kept 8 bases outside the gene matches. The CDR3 loop spans 18 amino acids. CDR3 coding DNA: TGTGCCAGCAGCCAAGATCTTGTAGCGGGAGGGCTTTACAATGAGCAGTTCTTC. Translation: CASSQDLVAGGLYNEQFF.

This clonotype was seen a few times. The genes are TRBV4-3 and TRBJ2-3; D tentatively reads TRBD1 or TRBD2 (5 bases each). Germline values: CDR1 LGHNA, CDR2 YSLEER. This CDR3 has 15 amino acids. The V end was cut by 3 bases, the J end by 5 bases, with 15 bases between. CDR3 region: CASSQGPGVKDTQYF. CDR3 sequence (DNA): TGCGCCAGCAGCCAGGGACCCGGCGTTAAAGATACGCAGTATTTT.